The 13 T cell receptor beta chains presented below share a single source sample, sequenced in a study of regulatory T cells in long-lasting Graves disease. Sequencing libraries for TCR beta were prepared with iRepertoire HTBI primers and Arm-PCR of CDR3 regions. TCRdb reprocessed the multiplex PCR reads with MiXCR, giving one entry per CDR3 protein. The data show about 660,000 distinct CDR3 sequences, approximately 29% seen once. As for time point: persistent/refractory GD, antithyroid drugs over 5 years with positive TRAb. After RNA was extracted from PBMCs, the TCR library was made from it. The source was peripheral blood mononuclear cells (PBMCs), collected when the disease was refractory, from a patient treated with antithyroid drugs. These receptors originate from a female donor with Graves disease.

This clonotype turned up a few times. The CDR3 sequence is CSVGQEFDTEAFF. CDR3 bases: TGCAGCGTTGGACAGGAATTTGACACTGAAGCTTTCTTT. V gene TRBV29-1 combines with J gene TRBJ1-1, with a tentative D call TRBD1 (6 bases). Trimming removed 4 bases from V and 3 bases from J, with 12 bases in between. The CDR3 is made up of 13 amino acids. CDR1 is SQVTM and CDR2 is ANQGSEA in the germline V gene.

This sequence joins TRBV6-1 and TRBJ1-3; 9 nucleotides line up with TRBD1. Trimming removed 7 bases from V and 4 bases from J; junction bases left unmatched: 2. CDR1 is MNHNS, CDR2 SASEGT, per germline. The CDR3 covers 13 residues. The CDR3 DNA reads TGTGCCAGCAAAGGGACAGGGGGAAACACCATATATTTT. This sequence encodes CASKGTGGNTIYF.

This sequence joins TRBV9 and TRBJ2-7; 11 nucleotides line up with TRBD2. CDR1 is SGDLS and CDR2 is YYNGEE in the germline V gene. The CDR3 loop spans 16 amino acids. J gave up 7 bases and V 0 bases, and 9 bases lay outside the gene matches. The CDR3 region is CASSVDGTSGRREQYF. The DNA for the CDR3 is TGTGCCAGCAGCGTAGATGGGACTAGCGGCAGGAGGGAGCAGTACTTC.

This chain uses TRBV7-6 with TRBJ2-7; 11 bases are shared with TRBD2. The germline V gene has CDR1 SGHVS and CDR2 FNYEAQ. The CDR3 covers 18 residues. J gave up 1 base and V 3 bases, and 11 bases lay outside the gene matches. The DNA of the CDR3 is TGTGCCAGCAGCTTTGTGGTAGCGGGAGGGCCGAGTTCCTACGAGCAGTACTTC. This sequence encodes CASSFVVAGGPSSYEQYF.

The sample holds a few counts of this clonotype. The genes are TRBV12-3 or TRBV12-4 and TRBJ1-5; possible D gene TRBD1, 5 bases. The CDR3 has 15 residues. With 6 bases removed from V and 3 bases from J, the gap between germline ends came to 15 bases. The CDR3 DNA follows: TGTGCCAGCAGAACCGGGAGAGGGGACAATCAGCCCCAGCATTTT. Translating it yields CASRTGRGDNQPQHF.

This clonotype was seen at least ten times. The J gene is TRBJ2-7, the V gene TRBV12-3 or TRBV12-4, with D possibly TRBD1 on 6 matching bases. Trimming left V 6 bases short and J 0 bases short, with 9 bases between. The CDR3 runs to 13 residues. Written as DNA, the CDR3 is TGTGCCAGCAGGAAGGACAGCTCCTACGAGCAGTACTTC. Translating it yields CASRKDSSYEQYF.

This rearrangement joins TRBV29-1 to TRBJ1-5; weak D call: TRBD1 (5 bases). Trimming took off 4 bases at V and 7 bases at J, with 11 bases between the two ends. CDR3 length: 12 residues. Per the germline V gene, CDR1 is SQVTM and CDR2 is ANQGSEA. In DNA, the CDR3 is TGCAGCGTTGCCCATGGGGGGCAGCCCCAGCATTTT. Translated: CSVAHGGQPQHF.

This clonotype has at least ten counts. This chain links TRBV2 with TRBJ1-2; D gene ambiguous. The CDR3 runs to 16 residues. Germline CDR1 is SNHLY and CDR2 is FYNNEI. Trimming removed 2 bases at V and 7 bases at J, with 20 bases between. CDR3 loop: CASSEIGPDRSGGYTF. The CDR3 DNA follows: TGTGCCAGCAGTGAAATAGGGCCCGATCGTTCAGGTGGCTACACCTTC.

V is TRBV10-2 and J is TRBJ1-1; 9 bases map to TRBD1. The CDR3 length is 16 residues. The germline V gene encodes CDR1 WSHSY and CDR2 SAAADI. V shed 6 bases and J 6 bases; nucleotides not matched to a gene: 14. CDR3 in DNA: TGCGCCAGCAGGGGGACAGGGCGCGACCAACGGGCTGAAGCTTTCTTT. This codes for CASRGTGRDQRAEAFF.

Notes on this clonotype: This CDR3 is missing its conserved last phenylalanine or tryptophan, likely due to a read error. V gene TRBV20-1 combines with J gene TRBJ1-1; D call uncertain. This CDR3 is 11 amino acids long. CDR1 is DFQATT, CDR2 SNEGSKA, per germline (reference sequence). In nucleotides, the CDR3 is TGCAGGGCCGACAAGAACACTGAAGCTTTCTCT. It translates to CRADKNTEAFS.

As for this clonotype: One junction end does not reproduce the germline sequence, and a read error may be involved. The chain carries TRBV11-2 and TRBJ2-7; D possibly corresponds to TRBD2 (6 bases). This CDR3 is 15 amino acids long. Germline lookup yields CDR1 SGHAT and CDR2 FQNNGV. As DNA, the CDR3 is TGTGCCAGCAGCTTAGGGTTTAGCGGAACCTACGAGCAGTGCTTC. This gives the protein CASSLGFSGTYEQCF.

V and J are TRBV12-3 or TRBV12-4 and TRBJ2-7; 11 bases are a match to TRBD2. V shed 0 bases and J 2 bases; nucleotides not matched to a gene: 6. This CDR3 contains 17 residues. CDR3: CASSLAPGLAAPYEQYF. The CDR3 coding sequence is TGTGCCAGCAGTTTAGCACCGGGACTAGCGGCCCCCTACGAGCAGTACTTC.

This clonotype was counted a few times. The rearrangement uses TRBV6-1 and TRBJ1-1; no definite D call. The CDR3 is 10 residues long. Germline V gives CDR1 MNHNS, CDR2 SASEGT. Trimming left V 6 bases short and J 7 bases short, with 6 bases between. DNA for the CDR3: TGTGCCAGCAGGGGCCATGAAGCTTTCTTT. This gives the protein CASRGHEAFF.